The present entry profiles one T cell receptor beta chain with its context. Its antigen has not been determined. Within one base of it there is no much larger clone, and no base qualities were kept. Measured from the cysteine to the phenylalanine, the CDR3 is 16 residues long. Only the CDR3 part of the read is kept: 48 bases, read in frame from the first base. V trim: 5 bases; J trim: 2 bases; unmatched bases: 6. From the germline V gene, CDR1 is MNHEY and CDR2 is SVGEGT. The immunoSEQ assay was applied to genomic DNA to generate the TCR beta chain sequences. In the source study's methods: CDR3 sequences not starting with the conserved framework cysteine at position 104 were manually removed. To get clonality, the normalized Shannon's Diversity Index was subtracted from one, giving values from 0 (maximal diversity) to 1 (oligoclonal). To check whether a given CDR3 had different frequencies in two samples, for example brain versus blood, chi-squared comparison-of-proportions tests were used. Public clonotypes were identified through searches of immuneACCESS, and similarity to known antiviral clonotypes was evaluated with the VDJdb browser. Imported from immuneACCESS, the table was reduced by TCRdb to in-frame sequences with V and J called. These copies leave out some clones; in studies compared against another copy, an unresolved V gene accounts for under half, and the cause of the remainder is not known. That table supplies the V and J calls and clone size; D and trimming were determined from the DNA. Within this sample are 110,000 or so clones, with 85% to 95% of them counted one time only. Clones ranked in the top ten supply about 4% of the sample.

This record belongs to a study of brain T cells in children with intractable seizures (dated by TCRdb to the early 2020s). About the investigation overall: As a first screen for immune gene transcripts, resected brain tissue from 40 to 60 pediatric epilepsy surgery cases was run on a NanoString immunology panel. About 65% of the 12 selected surgery cases also had pre-surgery blood sequenced, which left four cases with brain tissue only.

General findings and caveats noted by the study authors: Sequencing depth differed between pre- and post-surgery blood, so clones missing from the pre-surgery sample may reflect undersampling. Viral specificity was inferred only from CDR3 sequence similarity, and patients' HCMV serostatus was unknown.

Explained via the paper, the time point label denotes: resected brain tissue, or blood drawn just prior to surgery. The surgery cases showing the highest brain T cell transcript signatures were chosen for TCR beta chain sequencing of brain tissue and, when available, of blood. Before surgery, the patients had been given at least one anti-epileptic drug. The TCR-sequenced patients were children whose drug-resistant epilepsy was caused by tuberous sclerosis complex, focal cortical dysplasia, Rasmussen encephalitis or hemimegalencephaly. Blood was drawn right before the epilepsy surgery. The Monarch genomic DNA purification kit was used to extract bulk genomic DNA from unsorted brain tissue and from whole blood.

The receptor comes from a boy under two years old with hemimegalencephaly and intractable seizures. Rearrangement joined TRBV6-2 or TRBV6-3 to TRBJ1-5, and 10 junction bases match TRBD1. The source was peripheral blood, collected at surgery. DNA sequence: TGTGCCAGCAGTAAAAGACAGGGGGCGGGCAATCAGCCCCAGCATTTT. Its protein product is CASSKRQGAGNQPQHF.